These 22 T cell receptor beta chains were all obtained from the same sample, sequenced in a study of T cells after yellow fever vaccination. TCRdb ran MiXCR on the 5' RACE reads and lists one entry per CDR3 protein. The repertoire holds around 50,000 distinct CDR3 sequences, with 7% to 9% as singletons. The material sequenced was CD8+ T cells sorted from PBMCs, taken roughly 14 days after the first yellow fever vaccination. The receptors come from a man between 18 and 35 years old who received the YFV17D yellow fever vaccine.

This clonotype was counted many times. The chain carries TRBV6-2 or TRBV6-3 and TRBJ1-5; D gene unclear. V was cut by 7 bases and J by 0 bases, with 10 bases left in between. This CDR3 contains 14 residues. The V gene's germline CDR1 is MNHEY and CDR2 SVGEGT. The CDR3 DNA sequence: TGTGCCAGCAAGCCAGGTTATAGCAATCAGCCCCAGCATTTT. Translated, it gives CASKPGYSNQPQHF.

This clonotype was seen repeatedly, ten times or more. The V and J genes are TRBV5-1 and TRBJ1-4, with unresolved D. This CDR3 comprises 14 residues. Germline CDR1 SGHRS, CDR2 YFSETQ. Trimming removed 4 bases at V and 2 bases at J, with 9 bases between. CDR3: CASSLTGTNEKLFF. The CDR3 bases are TGCGCCAGCAGCCTGACGGGGACTAATGAAAAACTGTTTTTT. Based on the CDR3 plus reference TRBV5-1 and TRBJ1-4, the full variable domain is KAGVTQTPRYLIKTRGQQVTLSCSPISGHRSVSWYQQTPGQGLQFLFEYFSETQRNKGNFPGRFSGRQFSNSRSEMNVSTLELGDSALYLCASSLTGTNEKLFFGSGTQLSVL.

This clonotype occurred many times. The chain joins TRBV12-3 or TRBV12-4 to TRBJ2-7; D is unclear. Between the trimmed V and J ends, which lost 8 bases and 0 bases, there was a span of 8 bases. The CDR3 consists of 12 residues. This CDR3 reads CASAGDSYEQYF. In DNA, the CDR3 is TGTGCCAGCGCTGGGGACTCCTACGAGCAGTACTTC.

This clonotype was seen a few times. The DNA for the CDR3 is TGCGCCAGCAGCTTGGACCTTACTACCTCAAGAGCGACCCAGTACTTC. This codes for CASSLDLTTSRATQYF. V is TRBV5-1 and J is TRBJ2-5, with D unresolved. This CDR3 contains 16 residues. CDR1 is SGHRS and CDR2 is YFSETQ in the germline V gene. V dropped 0 bases and J dropped 7 bases, with 19 bases sitting between them.

This clonotype showed up many times. The chain couples TRBV7-9 to TRBJ2-1; 8 nucleotides match TRBD2. Germline V lookup: CDR1 SEHNR, CDR2 FQNEAQ (reference sequence). The J segment lost 8 bases and the V segment lost 5 bases, leaving 11 bases of the junction unmatched. This CDR3 is 15 amino acids long. CDR3 DNA sequence: TGTGCCAGCAGCGCAGCGGGGGTCCCCGGCGATGAGCAGTTCTTC. This codes for CASSAAGVPGDEQFF.

This chain joins TRBV20-1 and TRBJ1-5, with 8 bases matching TRBD1. With V trimmed by 3 bases and J by 2 bases, 12 bases remained unmatched. This CDR3 has 17 amino acids. Germline V gene lookup returns CDR1 DFQATT and CDR2 SNEGSKA (reference sequence). Written as DNA, the CDR3 is TGCAGTGCTAGTGCCCGTGGACAGGACAGGGGCAATCAGCCCCAGCATTTT. Its translation: CSASARGQDRGNQPQHF.

The J gene is TRBJ2-1, the V gene TRBV9; 7 bases are shared with TRBD2. The germline V gene has CDR1 SGDLS and CDR2 YYNGEE. V lost 4 bases, J lost 2 bases, and 6 bases stayed unmatched. This CDR3 has 15 residues. For the CDR3, the DNA is TGTGCCAGCAGCCCGCGGGGGACTCCCTACAATGAGCAGTTCTTC. It yields the protein CASSPRGTPYNEQFF.

This clonotype occurred many times. V is TRBV4-3 and J is TRBJ1-1; D ambiguous. The V and J ends lost 1 base and 3 bases respectively, with 9 bases between them. This CDR3 contains 14 residues. CDR1 is LGHNA, CDR2 YSLEER, per germline. CDR3 in DNA: TGCGCCAGCAGCCAAGGTCCGGAATACACTGAAGCTTTCTTT. Amino acid sequence: CASSQGPEYTEAFF.

This clonotype was counted between two and nine times. The V call is TRBV6-5, the J call TRBJ2-1, with D possibly TRBD2 on 6 matching bases. V gave up 6 bases and J gave up 0 bases, with 21 bases separating them. This CDR3 is built from 18 residues. From germline, CDR1 is MNHEY and CDR2 SVGAGI. CDR3 bases: TGTGCCAGCAGCAACAGCGGGCTGGGGCTAAGCTCCTACAATGAGCAGTTCTTC. It encodes CASSNSGLGLSSYNEQFF.

The chain employs TRBV3-1 and TRBJ2-3; D gene ambiguous. The CDR3 has 12 residues. CDR1 LGHDT and CDR2 YNNKEL come from the germline V gene (reference sequence). V was shortened by 7 bases and J by 3 bases, with 8 bases between the two germline ends. CDR3 protein: CASTAWTDTQYF. CDR3 coding DNA: TGTGCCAGCACCGCATGGACAGATACGCAGTATTTT.

This clonotype was counted many times. The chain uses TRBV12-3 or TRBV12-4 and TRBJ2-1; D is unresolved. This CDR3 contains 14 residues. The ends were cut back, 4 bases at V and 0 bases at J, with 7 bases in the middle. CDR3 bases: TGTGCCAGCAGTTGGATTAGCTCCTACAATGAGCAGTTCTTC. This gives the protein CASSWISSYNEQFF.

The table lists this clonotype with many counts. V gene TRBV5-1 combines with J gene TRBJ2-5; D may be TRBD1 (6 bases). The V end lost 2 bases, the J end lost 2 bases, and 16 bases lay between the germline ends. CDR3 length equals 16 residues. Germline loops: CDR1 SGHRS, CDR2 YFSETQ. The CDR3 loop is CASSLSYTTGQETQYF. As DNA, the CDR3 is TGCGCCAGCAGCTTATCCTATACGACAGGACAAGAGACCCAGTACTTC.

This clonotype was recorded at least ten times. The chain has TRBV6-4 and TRBJ2-1; D may correspond to TRBD1 or TRBD2 (5 bases each). Trimming took 1 base from V and 9 from J, leaving 7 bases between them. Germline values: CDR1 MRHNA, CDR2 SNTAGT. This CDR3 contains 12 residues. The CDR3, as DNA: TGTGCCAGCAGTGACTATGGGGGTGAGCAGTTCTTC. Translated: CASSDYGGEQFF.

The chain combines TRBV27 with TRBJ2-7; D ambiguous. This CDR3 has 14 amino acids. V was cut by 0 bases and J by 3 bases, with 9 bases left in between. The germline gives CDR1 MNHEY, CDR2 SMNVEV (reference sequence). The CDR3 loop reads CASSLSLGLYEQYV. CDR3 sequence (DNA): TGTGCCAGCAGTTTATCTTTAGGGCTCTACGAGCAGTACGTC.

This clonotype was detected only a few times. The chain joins TRBV5-6 to TRBJ2-1, with D unclear. V was cut by 7 bases and J by 14 bases, with 19 bases left in between. There are 12 residues in the CDR3. Per germline, CDR1 SGHDT and CDR2 YYEEEE. The CDR3 nucleotides read TGTGCCAGCGGCCGGGCCGTTGGGTGGAAGTTCTTC. Its protein is CASGRAVGWKFF.

This clonotype was observed many times. This CDR3 is CASSPRLLGGTDTQYF. The CDR3 DNA sequence: TGCGCCAGCAGCCCGCGGTTATTAGGGGGCACAGATACGCAGTATTTT. The chain employs TRBV5-1 and TRBJ2-3; D perhaps matches TRBD1 (5 bases). V dropped 4 bases and J dropped 1 base, with 16 bases sitting between them. The CDR3 is 16 residues long. Germline values: CDR1 SGHRS, CDR2 YFSETQ.

In its sample, this clonotype was seen many times. The rearrangement links TRBV18 to TRBJ1-5, with 8 bases lining up with TRBD1. V was clipped by 2 bases and J by 5 bases; unmatched bases: 8. The CDR3 is 16 residues long. Germline V gene lookup returns CDR1 KGHSH and CDR2 LQKENI. The CDR3 DNA sequence: TGTGCCAGCTCACCAGCGACAGGGGCGTCCCATCAGCCCCAGCATTTT. Amino acids: CASSPATGASHQPQHF. Together with reference TRBV18 and TRBJ1-5, the CDR3 gives the full variable domain: NAGVMQNPRHLVRRRGQEARLRCSPMKGHSHVYWYRQLPEEGLKFMVYLQKENIIDESGMPKERFSAEFPKEGPSILRIQQVVRGDSAAYFCASSPATGASHQPQHFGDGTRLSIL.

In this sample, this clonotype turned up many times. The chain links TRBV28 to TRBJ1-1; TRBD1 agrees at 8 bases. This CDR3 contains 19 residues. From germline, CDR1 is MDHEN and CDR2 SYDVKM. With 5 bases clipped from V and 5 bases from J, the junction kept 22 bases outside the gene matches. CDR3 nucleotide sequence: TGTGCCAGCAGTCCCTCATCGACAGGGAGGCCCAACAGGGGGACTGAAGCTTTCTTT. This translates into CASSPSSTGRPNRGTEAFF.

In this sample, this clonotype turned up many times. This sequence joins TRBV5-1 and TRBJ2-1; 11 bases are a match to TRBD2. Germline-derived CDR1 and CDR2 are SGHRS and YFSETQ. This CDR3 has 17 amino acids. The trim removed 0 bases at V and 0 bases at J, leaving 2 bases unmatched. CDR3 loop: CASSLGLAGPSYNEQFF. CDR3 sequence (DNA): TGCGCCAGCAGCTTGGGACTAGCGGGACCCTCCTACAATGAGCAGTTCTTC. The full variable domain, its missing parts supplied by reference TRBV5-1 and TRBJ2-1, is KAGVTQTPRYLIKTRGQQVTLSCSPISGHRSVSWYQQTPGQGLQFLFEYFSETQRNKGNFPGRFSGRQFSNSRSEMNVSTLELGDSALYLCASSLGLAGPSYNEQFFGPGTRLTVL.

In the case of this clonotype: An end of the junction differs from the germline gene, which may be a read error. V is TRBV14 and J is TRBJ2-3; 16 nucleotides align to TRBD2. Germline assignment: CDR1 SGHDN and CDR2 FVKESK. The CDR3 sequence is 19 residues long. CDR3 in amino acids: CASSQVGLAGGLSGDTQYF. The CDR3 DNA reads as TGTGCCAGCAGTCAAGTGGGACTAGCGGGGGGGCTGTCTGGAGATACGCAGTATTTT.

This clonotype occurred many times. This chain uses TRBV28 with TRBJ1-2; D not resolved. The CDR3 length is 12 residues. CDR1 and CDR2 (germline): MDHEN, SYDVKM. The V and J ends lost 8 bases and 4 bases respectively, with 11 bases between them. DNA of the CDR3: TGTGCCAGCCTGACGGATCCCTATGGCTACACCTTC. It translates to CASLTDPYGYTF.

This clonotype was counted ten times or more. The rearrangement uses TRBV11-3 and TRBJ2-5; maybe TRBD1 (5 bases). The V gene's germline CDR1 is SGHNT and CDR2 YENEEA. The CDR3 is 14 residues long. V lost 2 bases, J lost 1 base, and 8 bases lay in between. The CDR3: CASSLKQGQETQYF. DNA of the CDR3: TGTGCCAGCAGCTTAAAGCAGGGCCAAGAGACCCAGTACTTC. The entire variable domain, with the rest obtained from reference TRBV11-3 and TRBJ2-5, is as follows: EAGVVQSPRYKIIEKKQPVAFWCNPISGHNTLYWYLQNLGQGPELLIRYENEEAVDDSQLPKDRFSAERLKGVDSTLKIQPAELGDSAVYLCASSLKQGQETQYFGPGTRLLVL.